Listed below are T cell receptor beta chains from one sample, sequenced in a study of blood T cell repertoires in COVID-19. The method was immunoSEQ multiplex PCR; TCRdb's version includes in-frame clones alone and lacks a portion of them. The data show 200,000 to 250,000 clones, 90% seen once. The sample consisted of PBMCs or T cells enriched from blood (not recorded which). The receptors here all came from a man in his thirties or forties who had been exposed to COVID-19. Each CDR3 is given with its conserved first and last residue. The D gene is left open where the match is weak. Only some rows state a clone size, as once, few, many or a class for expanded clones.

TGTGCCAGCAGCCGAACTAGCGGGAACACCGGGGAGCTGTTTTTT | CASSRTSGNTGELFF | - | TRBJ2-2 | TRBD2 | TRBV7-6
TGCGCCAGCTCCAGAACTAGCGGGGGGGCCGGAGATACGCAGTATTTT | CASSRTSGGAGDTQYF | - | TRBJ2-3 | TRBD2 | TRBV5-1
TGTGCCAGCAGTGCCTGGTCGACAGGGAGTTCCTATAATTCACCCCTCCACTTT | CASSAWSTGSSYNSPLHF | - | TRBJ1-6 | TRBD1 | TRBV6-1
TGCGCCAGCAGCCAAGAAATCGGGGGGGCCAAAAACATTCAGTACTTC | CASSQEIGGAKNIQYF | - | TRBJ2-4 | TRBD2 | TRBV4-3
TGTGCCAGCAGCCAAGAAGCCGACAGCCCTTTGTTGCCCCAGCATTTT | CASSQEADSPLLPQHF | - | TRBJ1-5 | - | TRBV3-1/TRBV3-2
TGTGCCAGTACTGGGGGGTCTTATCGTTCACCCCTCCACTTT | CASTGGSYRSPLHF | - | TRBJ1-6 | - | TRBV19
TGTGCCACCAGCAGACTCCGGGGGAGCTCCTACAATGAGCAGTTCTTC | CATSRLRGSSYNEQFF | - | TRBJ2-1 | - | TRBV15
TGTGCCAGCAGCTTAAGGGGAAATGCGAACACTGAAGCTTTCTTT | CASSLRGNANTEAFF | - | TRBJ1-1 | - | TRBV7-9
TGTGCCAGCAGCTTCGCTAGCGGGGAATACTTACTCACAGATACGCAGTATTTT | CASSFASGEYLLTDTQYF | once | TRBJ2-3 | TRBD2 | TRBV13
TGTGCCACCAGCAGAGGTAGTATCTCACAAGAGACCCAGTACTTC | CATSRGSISQETQYF | once | TRBJ2-5 | - | TRBV15
TGTGCCAGCAGCTTATCTCTAGCGGGCCAAGAGACCCAGTACTTC | CASSLSLAGQETQYF | - | TRBJ2-5 | TRBD2 | TRBV7-9
TGTGCCAGCAGTGAAGCGAGGGGGGGCGGGCAGCCCCAGCATTTT | CASSEARGGGQPQHF | once | TRBJ1-5 | - | TRBV2
TGTGCCAGCAACCGACGTGGACTAAGCACAGATACGCAGTATTTT | CASNRRGLSTDTQYF | - | TRBJ2-3 | - | TRBV5-6
TGTGCCAGCAGCGTAGTAGCGGGGGGCCAAGAGACCCAGTACTTC | CASSVVAGGQETQYF | - | TRBJ2-5 | TRBD2 | TRBV9
TGTGCCAGCAGCCTACTGAGACAGGGAGGAAACACCATATATTTT | CASSLLRQGGNTIYF | - | TRBJ1-3 | TRBD1 | TRBV7-2
TGCGCCAGCGCGGTTGACAGCCCGAACCGCAGGGGGCCGGATTACTGTGAGCAGTTCTTC | CASAVDSPNRRGPDYCEQFF | - | TRBJ2-1 | TRBD1 | TRBV4-3
TGTGCCAGTAGTATTTCCCGACAGGGAGGTTACGAGCAGTACTTC | CASSISRQGGYEQYF | - | TRBJ2-7 | - | TRBV19
TGTGCCAGTTCCCCAGGGTCTGAAGAGCAGTACTTC | CASSPGSEEQYF | - | TRBJ2-7 | - | TRBV19
TGTGCCAGCAGCCCGGTCTGGGACACCCGAACCCTAAGGACTGAAGCTTTCTTT | CASSPVWDTRTLRTEAFF | - | TRBJ1-1 | - | TRBV7-9
TGTGCCAGCAAACCGGGACAGAGCTACGAGCAGTACTTC | CASKPGQSYEQYF | - | TRBJ2-7 | TRBD1 | TRBV7-2
TGTGCCAGCAGCCCACAGGGGGCCTCCTCCTACGAGCAGTACTTC | CASSPQGASSYEQYF | - | TRBJ2-7 | TRBD1 | TRBV7-6
TGTGCCAGCAGCTTAGTCGGGGAAACCGGGGAGCTGTTTTTT | CASSLVGETGELFF | few | TRBJ2-2 | - | TRBV7-6
TGTGCCAGTAGTCCAGGGTCCTTCACAGATACGCAGTATTTT | CASSPGSFTDTQYF | - | TRBJ2-3 | - | TRBV19
TGTGCCAGTACCGCCTCGAGGGTGCTAAGAATTCCTAGCACAGATACGCAGTATTTT | CASTASRVLRIPSTDTQYF | - | TRBJ2-3 | - | TRBV19
TGTGCCAGCAGCCCTACAGGGTTGGCCACTGAAGCTTTCTTT | CASSPTGLATEAFF | - | TRBJ1-1 | - | TRBV11-2
TGTGCCAGCTCAGGAAACAGGGGGGAAAATCAGCCCCAGCATTTT | CASSGNRGENQPQHF | - | TRBJ1-5 | TRBD1 | TRBV18
TGCGCCAGCAGACCTGTACGCTATAACCCCGCTAGGGAGCAGTTCTTC | CASRPVRYNPAREQFF | - | TRBJ2-1 | - | TRBV10-1
TGTGCCAGCAGCTTATCAGGGGCCACTGAAGCTTTCTTT | CASSLSGATEAFF | - | TRBJ1-1 | - | TRBV7-9
TGTGCCAGCAGTTATCCCCCCGGCGGTAACTATGGCTACACCTTC | CASSYPPGGNYGYTF | - | TRBJ1-2 | - | TRBV6-2/TRBV6-3
TGTGCCAGCAGCAGAGCGGACAGGGTCAATTCACCCCTCCACTTT | CASSRADRVNSPLHF | - | TRBJ1-6 | TRBD1 | TRBV5-6
TGTGCCAGCAGTTTAGCCGGTAATGAAAAACTGTTTTTT | CASSLAGNEKLFF | - | TRBJ1-4 | - | TRBV12-3/TRBV12-4
TGTGCCAGCAGCTTACCCACGGGGGGGAGACGGGCGGGTGAGCAGTTCTTC | CASSLPTGGRRAGEQFF | - | TRBJ2-1 | TRBD2 | TRBV11-2
TGCGCCAGCAGCCAAGAAGCGCGGGGGAGCACAGATACGCAGTATTTT | CASSQEARGSTDTQYF | - | TRBJ2-3 | TRBD2 | TRBV4-3
TGCGCCAGCAGCCCCCCGGGGGTGACGCAGTATTTT | CASSPPGVTQYF | - | TRBJ2-3 | - | TRBV5-1
TGTGCCAGCAGTTACTCAACCCGCGGAGGGAACACTGAAGCTTTCTTT | CASSYSTRGGNTEAFF | - | TRBJ1-1 | - | TRBV6-5
TGTGCCAGCAGCCAAGATGAGACGAACAGGGGGAATGAGCAGTTCTTC | CASSQDETNRGNEQFF | once | TRBJ2-1 | TRBD1 | TRBV4-2
TGCACCAGCAACATTAGAACTAGCGGACAAACCGGGGAGCTGTTTTTT | CTSNIRTSGQTGELFF | - | TRBJ2-2 | - | TRBV1
TGTGCCAGCAGAGTATCGGATGGGAGCTATGGCTACACCTTC | CASRVSDGSYGYTF | - | TRBJ1-2 | - | TRBV2
TGTGCCAGCAGTCAAACAGGAGATGAAAAACTGTTTTTT | CASSQTGDEKLFF | once | TRBJ1-4 | - | TRBV2
TGTGCCAGCAGCTTCAATCCCGCTATCCGCACAGATACGCAGTATTTT | CASSFNPAIRTDTQYF | once | TRBJ2-3 | - | TRBV5-6